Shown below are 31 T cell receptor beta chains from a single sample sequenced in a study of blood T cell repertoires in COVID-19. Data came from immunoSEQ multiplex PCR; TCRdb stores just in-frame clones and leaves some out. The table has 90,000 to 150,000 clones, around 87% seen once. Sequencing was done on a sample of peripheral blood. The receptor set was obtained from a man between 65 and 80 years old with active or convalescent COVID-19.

The CDR3 loop is CASSLRGTGGIYEQYF. CDR3 nucleotides: TGTGCCAGCAGCTTACGTGGGACCGGGGGGATCTACGAGCAGTACTTC. The J gene is TRBJ2-7, the V gene TRBV7-8; 7 positions match TRBD2. The CDR3 is 16 amino acids. V was pared by 2 bases and J by 3 bases, with 10 bases of the junction left unmatched. Per the germline V gene, CDR1 is SGHVS and CDR2 is FQNEAQ.

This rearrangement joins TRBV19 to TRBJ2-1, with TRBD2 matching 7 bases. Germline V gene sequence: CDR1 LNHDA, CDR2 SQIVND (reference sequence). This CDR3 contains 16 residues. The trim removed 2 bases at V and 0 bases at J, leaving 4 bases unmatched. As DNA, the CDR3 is TGTGCCAGTAGTATATTAGGCGGGAGCTCCTACAATGAGCAGTTCTTC. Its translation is CASSILGGSSYNEQFF.

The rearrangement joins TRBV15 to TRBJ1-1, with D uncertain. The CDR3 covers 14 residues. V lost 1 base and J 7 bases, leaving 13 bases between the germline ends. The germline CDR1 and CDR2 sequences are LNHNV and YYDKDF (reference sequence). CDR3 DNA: TGTGCCACCAGCAGAGTTCTGGGCTCCAGTGAAGCTTTCTTT. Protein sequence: CATSRVLGSSEAFF.

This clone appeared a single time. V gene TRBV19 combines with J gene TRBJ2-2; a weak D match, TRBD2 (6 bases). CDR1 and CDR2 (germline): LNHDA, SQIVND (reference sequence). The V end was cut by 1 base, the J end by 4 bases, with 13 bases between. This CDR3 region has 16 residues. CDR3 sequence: CASSIVSGTPTGELFF. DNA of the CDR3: TGTGCCAGTAGTATAGTCTCCGGGACTCCCACCGGGGAGCTGTTTTTT.

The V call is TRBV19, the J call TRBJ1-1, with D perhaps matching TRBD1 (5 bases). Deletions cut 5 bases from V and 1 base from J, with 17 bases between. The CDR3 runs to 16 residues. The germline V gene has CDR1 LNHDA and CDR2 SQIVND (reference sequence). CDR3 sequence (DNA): TGTGCCAGTAGTCCTATCAGTAAAGGGGCGAACACTGAAGCTTTCTTT. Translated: CASSPISKGANTEAFF.

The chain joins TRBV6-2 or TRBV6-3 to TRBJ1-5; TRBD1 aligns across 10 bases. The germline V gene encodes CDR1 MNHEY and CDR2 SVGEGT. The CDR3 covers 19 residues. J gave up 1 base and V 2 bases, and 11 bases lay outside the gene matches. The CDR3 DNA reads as TGTGCCAGCAGTTACCTAATCAAGACAGGGGGCCGAAGCAATCAGCCCCAGCATTTT. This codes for CASSYLIKTGGRSNQPQHF.

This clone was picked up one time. CDR3 coding DNA: TGTGCCATCAGGACGAGCGGAGTACCTAACGAGCAGTACTTC. Translation gives CAIRTSGVPNEQYF. This rearrangement joins TRBV10-3 to TRBJ2-7, with D perhaps TRBD2 (5 bases). V lost 6 bases, J lost 5 bases, and 17 bases lay in between. This CDR3 is built from 14 residues. Germline values: CDR1 ENHRY, CDR2 SYGVKD.

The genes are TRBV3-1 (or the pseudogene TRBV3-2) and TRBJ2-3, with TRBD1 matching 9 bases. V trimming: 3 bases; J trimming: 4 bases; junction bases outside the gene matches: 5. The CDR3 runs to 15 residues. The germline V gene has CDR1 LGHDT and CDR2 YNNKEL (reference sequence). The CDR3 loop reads CASSQKTGGSDTQYF. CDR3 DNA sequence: TGTGCCAGCAGCCAGAAGACAGGGGGTTCAGATACGCAGTATTTT.

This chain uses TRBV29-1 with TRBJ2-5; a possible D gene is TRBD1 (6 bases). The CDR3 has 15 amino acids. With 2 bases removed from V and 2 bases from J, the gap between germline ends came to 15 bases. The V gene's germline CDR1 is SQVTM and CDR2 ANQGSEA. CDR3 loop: CSVEPWQGQQETQYF. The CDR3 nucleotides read TGCAGCGTTGAACCCTGGCAGGGGCAACAAGAGACCCAGTACTTC.

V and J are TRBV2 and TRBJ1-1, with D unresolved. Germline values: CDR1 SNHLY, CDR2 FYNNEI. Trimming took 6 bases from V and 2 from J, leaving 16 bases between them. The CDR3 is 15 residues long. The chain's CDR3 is CASSASGGGNTEAFF. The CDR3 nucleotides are TGTGCCAGCAGCGCCTCTGGTGGCGGAAACACTGAAGCTTTCTTT.

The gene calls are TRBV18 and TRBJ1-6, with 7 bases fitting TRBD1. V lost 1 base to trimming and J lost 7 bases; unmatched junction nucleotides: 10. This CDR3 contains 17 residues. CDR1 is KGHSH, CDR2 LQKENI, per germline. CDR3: CASSPRPSGTENSPLHF. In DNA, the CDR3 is TGTGCCAGCTCACCACGTCCTTCCGGGACAGAAAATTCACCCCTCCACTTT.

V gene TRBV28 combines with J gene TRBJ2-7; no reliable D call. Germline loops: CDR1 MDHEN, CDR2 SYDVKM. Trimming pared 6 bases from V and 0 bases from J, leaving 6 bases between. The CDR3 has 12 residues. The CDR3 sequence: CASSPYSYEQYF. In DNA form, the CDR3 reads TGTGCCAGCAGCCCCTACTCCTACGAGCAGTACTTC.

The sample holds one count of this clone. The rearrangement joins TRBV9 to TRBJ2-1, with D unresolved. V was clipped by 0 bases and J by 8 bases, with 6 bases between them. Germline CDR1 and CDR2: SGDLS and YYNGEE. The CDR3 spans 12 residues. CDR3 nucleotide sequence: TGTGCCAGCAGCGTAGATAGCCATGAGCAGTTCTTC. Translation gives CASSVDSHEQFF.

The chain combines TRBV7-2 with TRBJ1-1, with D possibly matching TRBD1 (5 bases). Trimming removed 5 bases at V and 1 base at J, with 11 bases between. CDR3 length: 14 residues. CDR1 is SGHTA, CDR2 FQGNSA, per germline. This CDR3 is CASSPQETNTEAFF. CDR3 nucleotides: TGTGCCAGCAGCCCACAGGAGACGAACACTGAAGCTTTCTTT.

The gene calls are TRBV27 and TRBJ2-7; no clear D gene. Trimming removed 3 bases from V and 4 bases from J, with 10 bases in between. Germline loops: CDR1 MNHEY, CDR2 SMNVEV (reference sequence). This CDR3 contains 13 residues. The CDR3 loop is CASSLGSQYEQYF. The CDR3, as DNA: TGTGCCAGCAGTTTGGGCTCGCAGTACGAGCAGTACTTC.

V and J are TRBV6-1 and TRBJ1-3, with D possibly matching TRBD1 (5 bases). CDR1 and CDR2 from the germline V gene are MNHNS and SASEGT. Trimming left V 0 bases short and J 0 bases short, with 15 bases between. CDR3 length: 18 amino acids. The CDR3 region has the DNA TGTGCCAGCAGTGAAGCGGCCAGGGTCCCTCTCTCTGGAAACACCATATATTTT. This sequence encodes CASSEAARVPLSGNTIYF.

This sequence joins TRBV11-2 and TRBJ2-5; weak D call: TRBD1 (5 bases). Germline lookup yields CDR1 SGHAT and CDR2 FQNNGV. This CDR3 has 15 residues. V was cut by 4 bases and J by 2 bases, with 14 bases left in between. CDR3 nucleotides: TGTGCCAGCAGCTACTTCAGGGCCGAACAAGAGACCCAGTACTTC. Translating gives CASSYFRAEQETQYF.

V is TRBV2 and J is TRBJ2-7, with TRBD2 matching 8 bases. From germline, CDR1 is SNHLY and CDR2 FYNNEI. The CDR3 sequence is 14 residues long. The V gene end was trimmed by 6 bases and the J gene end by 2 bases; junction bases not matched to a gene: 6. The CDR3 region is CASRESGRTYEQYF. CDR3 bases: TGTGCCAGCAGAGAAAGCGGGAGAACCTACGAGCAGTACTTC.

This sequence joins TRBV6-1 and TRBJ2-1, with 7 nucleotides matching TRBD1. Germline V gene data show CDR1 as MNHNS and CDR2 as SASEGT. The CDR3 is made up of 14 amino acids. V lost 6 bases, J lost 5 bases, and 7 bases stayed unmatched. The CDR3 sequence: CASSPGTVNNEQFF. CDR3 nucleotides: TGTGCCAGCAGCCCCGGGACAGTCAACAATGAGCAGTTCTTC.

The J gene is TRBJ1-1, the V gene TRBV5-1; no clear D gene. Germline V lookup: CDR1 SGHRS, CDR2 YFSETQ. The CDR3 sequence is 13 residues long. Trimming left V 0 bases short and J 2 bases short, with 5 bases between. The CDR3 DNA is TGCGCCAGCAGCTTGGGACTTAACACTGAAGCTTTCTTT. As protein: CASSLGLNTEAFF.

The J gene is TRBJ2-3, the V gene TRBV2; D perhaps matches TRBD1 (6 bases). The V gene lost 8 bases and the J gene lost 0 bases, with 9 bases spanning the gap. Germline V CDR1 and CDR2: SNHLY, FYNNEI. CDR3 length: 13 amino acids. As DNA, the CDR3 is TGTGCCAGCGGGGACACTAGCACAGATACGCAGTATTTT. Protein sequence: CASGDTSTDTQYF.

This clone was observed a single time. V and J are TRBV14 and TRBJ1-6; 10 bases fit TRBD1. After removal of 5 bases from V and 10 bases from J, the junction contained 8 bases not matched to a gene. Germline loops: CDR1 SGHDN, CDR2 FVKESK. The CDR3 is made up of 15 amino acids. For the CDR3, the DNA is TGTGCCAGCAGCAAACAGACAGGGGGCGGCTCACCCCTCCACTTT. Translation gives CASSKQTGGGSPLHF.

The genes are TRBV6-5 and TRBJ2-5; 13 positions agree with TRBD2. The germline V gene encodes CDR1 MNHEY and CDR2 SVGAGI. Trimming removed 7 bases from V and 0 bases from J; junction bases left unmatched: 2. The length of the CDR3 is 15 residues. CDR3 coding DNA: TGTGCCAGCACTGGGACTAGCGGGAACCAAGAGACCCAGTACTTC. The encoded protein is CASTGTSGNQETQYF.

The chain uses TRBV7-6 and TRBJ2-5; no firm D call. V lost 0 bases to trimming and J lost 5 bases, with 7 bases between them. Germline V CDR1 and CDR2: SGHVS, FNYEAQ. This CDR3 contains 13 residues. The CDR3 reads CASSLAPFETQYF. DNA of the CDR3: TGTGCCAGCAGCTTAGCCCCATTCGAGACCCAGTACTTC.

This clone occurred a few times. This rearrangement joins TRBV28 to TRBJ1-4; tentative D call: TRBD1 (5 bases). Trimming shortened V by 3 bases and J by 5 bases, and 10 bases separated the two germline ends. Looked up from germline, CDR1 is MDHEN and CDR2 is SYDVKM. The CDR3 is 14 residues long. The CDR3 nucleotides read TGTGCCAGCAGTTTCCGACAGCTAAATGAAAAACTGTTTTTT. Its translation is CASSFRQLNEKLFF.

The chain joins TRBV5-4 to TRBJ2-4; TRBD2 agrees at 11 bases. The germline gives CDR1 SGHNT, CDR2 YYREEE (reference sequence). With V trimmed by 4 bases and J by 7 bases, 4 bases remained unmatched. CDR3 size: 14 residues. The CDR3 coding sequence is TGTGCCAGCAGCCTTACTAGCGGGAGCAACATTCAGTACTTC. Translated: CASSLTSGSNIQYF. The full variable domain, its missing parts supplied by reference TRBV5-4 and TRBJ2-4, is ETGVTQSPTHLIKTRGQQVTLRCSSQSGHNTVSWYQQALGQGPQFIFQYYREEENGRGNFPPRFSGLQFPNYSSELNVNALELDDSALYLCASSLTSGSNIQYFGAGTRLSVL.

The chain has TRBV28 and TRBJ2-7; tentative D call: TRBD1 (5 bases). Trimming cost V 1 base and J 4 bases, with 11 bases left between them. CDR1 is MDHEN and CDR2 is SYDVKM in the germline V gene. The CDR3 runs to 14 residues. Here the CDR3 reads CASSLSPDTYEQYF. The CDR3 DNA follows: TGTGCCAGCAGTTTATCCCCGGACACTTACGAGCAGTACTTC.

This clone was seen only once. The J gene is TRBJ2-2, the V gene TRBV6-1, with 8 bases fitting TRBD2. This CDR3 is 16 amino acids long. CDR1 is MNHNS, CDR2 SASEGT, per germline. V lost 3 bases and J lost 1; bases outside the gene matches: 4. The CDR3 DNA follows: TGTGCCAGCAGTGAGCGAGCGGGAGTGAACACCGGGGAGCTGTTTTTT. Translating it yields CASSERAGVNTGELFF.

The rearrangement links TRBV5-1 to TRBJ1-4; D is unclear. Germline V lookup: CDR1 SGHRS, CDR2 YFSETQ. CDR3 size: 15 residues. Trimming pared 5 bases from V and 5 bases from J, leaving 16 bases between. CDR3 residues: CASRKPGSENEKLFF. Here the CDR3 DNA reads TGCGCCAGCAGGAAACCTGGGAGTGAAAATGAAAAACTGTTTTTT.

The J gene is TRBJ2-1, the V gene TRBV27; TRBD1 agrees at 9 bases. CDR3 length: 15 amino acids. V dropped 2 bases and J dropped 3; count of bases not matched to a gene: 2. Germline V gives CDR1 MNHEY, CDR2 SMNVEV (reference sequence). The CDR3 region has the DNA TGTGCCAGCAGTTTAGGGGACAGGGACTACAATGAGCAGTTCTTC. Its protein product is CASSLGDRDYNEQFF.

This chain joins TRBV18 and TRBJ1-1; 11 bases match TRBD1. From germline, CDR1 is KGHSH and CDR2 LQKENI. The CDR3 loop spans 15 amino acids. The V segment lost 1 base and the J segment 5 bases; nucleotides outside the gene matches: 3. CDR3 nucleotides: TGTGCCAGCTCACCACTGGACAGGGGGCAGACTGAAGCTTTCTTT. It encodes CASSPLDRGQTEAFF.